This TCR beta chain was sequenced during a study of blood T cells in healthy people across ages. The CDR3 extends over 15 amino acids. Trimming removed 2 bases from V and 3 bases from J, with 13 bases in between. CDR1 and CDR2 from the germline V gene are MNHNY and SVGAGI (reference sequence). General study findings and limits: Estimated diversity, derived from one million T cells, was regarded as an underestimate. Strong correlation linked observed beta diversity and percent naive T cells.

Turning to this clonotype: Its specificity is not known.

It was with a sample-barcoded 5' primer and a J-beta primer mix that a second PCR of roughly 7 to 12 cycles was run. From each sample, at least 3 million paired-end reads containing CDR3 were obtained. MiXCR was run by TCRdb on the 5' RACE reads, yielding one entry per CDR3 protein. The repertoire holds around 1.7 million distinct CDR3 sequences, with 28% as singletons. The authors extracted at least 6 micrograms of total RNA per sample. This receptor was identified in a woman aged 25-40 years in good health. Material for sequencing was blood. The chain couples TRBV6-6 to TRBJ1-1; the D gene is possibly TRBD1 (5 bases). DNA for the CDR3: TGTGCCAGCAGTTACGCAGGGATTGTTCACACTGAAGCTTTCTTT. This sequence encodes CASSYAGIVHTEAFF.